Many counts were recorded for the clone carrying this T cell receptor (beta chain). Antigen unknown. These data are taken from a study of Graves' ophthalmopathy and Graves' hyperthyroidism. Overall study: Being free of ophthalmopathy for 18 months of follow-up defined stable hyperthyroidism. General study results and limits: In predicting ophthalmopathy progression, the model reached around 66% sensitivity and 72.22% specificity.

Transcripts of RNA were the source for amplifying TCR beta CDR3 regions. Second-round multiplex PCR came after a first-round RT-PCR that employed HTBI primers. TCRdb re-analysed the multiplex PCR reads in MiXCR, keeping a single row per CDR3 protein. The profile shows around 520,000 distinct CDR3 sequences, just under 40% of them singletons. V lost 3 bases, J lost 3 bases, and 3 bases stayed unmatched. The CDR3 contains 14 residues. The sample was peripheral blood or thyroid tissue (not recorded which). The receptor comes from an adult man with Graves' hyperthyroidism. The chain couples TRBV12-3 or TRBV12-4 to TRBJ1-1; 8 bases are a match to TRBD1. CDR3 DNA: TGTGCCAGCAGTTTGGACAGGGCGCACACTGAAGCTTTCTTT. Encoded protein: CASSLDRAHTEAFF.